This paragraph covers one T cell receptor (beta chain) sequence. This clone has only one observation. This clone's antigen is unknown. Per-base quality was not reported, and no clone a single base away is much larger than it. The data are from a study of cytomegalovirus exposure and HLA in healthy donors (dated by TCRdb to the late 2010s). Regarding the research as a whole: According to a later analysis, the roughly 130 validation repertoires were produced on the same platform as the roughly 600 repertoires of the first cohort. The study was designed to test whether signatures of past pathogen exposure could be identified by cataloging public T cell receptors. Along with the approximately 650-subject first cohort, a separate validation cohort of over 90 different subjects was used. High-throughput TCR immunosequencing, statistical association of individual TCRs with disease status, and machine learning were combined to predict cytomegalovirus infection status. General conclusions and limits of the study: The authors suggested that the approach could potentially be generalized to other disease states and immunological phenotypes. In vitro tests confirmed that a few of the cytomegalovirus-associated TCR beta chains recognize cytomegalovirus antigens. A total of some 180 TCR beta chains were listed by the study as associated with cytomegalovirus. Most TCR sequences were observed very rarely across donors, whereas some public TCRs were present in many individuals. The classifier was reported to diagnose cytomegalovirus status with high specificity and sensitivity in both the original and validation cohorts. A later analysis had no HLA typing for the validation cohort, so co-occurrence there was scored across all 120 or so repertoires. Subsequent analysis determined that TCRs grouped into clusters in the first cohort also showed a tendency toward co-occurrence across the roughly 110 validation repertoires, and 85% to 95% of cluster scores exceeded 0.

Library generation was performed with the immunoSEQ multiplex PCR assay. Under the source paper's analysis protocol: A statistical classification framework was built to diagnose cytomegalovirus status from the catalog of TCR beta chain sequences. TCRdb carries this immuneACCESS record with in-frame sequences only. Its versions omit some clonotypes, under half of them owing to an unresolved V gene in the studies checked, with the rest unexplained. The D gene and trimming were derived from the DNA, and the V and J assignments and clone size from that table. The sample data list under 200,000 clones, and around 92% of these were observed just once. About a tenth of the sample belongs to the ten largest clones. Donors formed part of the validation cohort, which comprised over a hundred subjects and was distinct from the first cohort of 690 or so subjects. Counted from cysteine to phenylalanine, this CDR3 has 14 amino acids. The only DNA kept is the CDR3, 42 bases in frame from the first base. Germline trimming: 7 bases from V, 5 bases from J; junction bases outside gene matches: 10. The germline V gene yields SGHAT for CDR1 and FQNNGV for CDR2.

The chain was built from TRBV11-2 and TRBJ1-1; TRBD1 aligns with 7 central bases. This TCR derives from a woman younger than 35 in good health and CMV-seropositive. Sequencing input: PBMCs. DNA sequence: TGTGCCAGCACCGATTCACAGGGGCCGACTGAAGCTTTCTTT. The translation is CASTDSQGPTEAFF.